The clone carrying this T cell receptor (beta chain) came up a few times. A single record per CDR3 protein comes from TCRdb applying MiXCR to the RT-PCR reads. The sample consists of fewer than 350,000 distinct CDR3 sequences, 20% to 25% of them appearing once. The CDR3 loop spans 16 amino acids. The V gene end was trimmed by 8 bases and the J gene end by 0 bases; junction bases not matched to a gene: 6. CDR1 and CDR2 from the germline V gene are SQVTM and ANQGSEA. The data were obtained in a study of response to subunit inactivated influenza vaccine. V gene TRBV29-1 combines with J gene TRBJ2-1; 14 nucleotides agree with TRBD2. The material was PBMCs from blood, obtained 21 months after vaccination. The clonotype originates from a man aged 45-69 years who received an inactivated influenza vaccine. The CDR3: CSSPGTSGGSYNEQFF. The CDR3 DNA reads TGCAGCTCCCCAGGGACTAGCGGGGGCTCCTACAATGAGCAGTTCTTC.